This T cell receptor (beta chain) was sequenced during a study of graft-versus-host responses after intestinal transplantation (dated by TCRdb to 2020 to 2022). General notes on the study: The transplants that recipients received were multivisceral, liver-intestinal, or isolated intestinal. All recipients received anti-thymocyte globulin induction followed by maintenance tacrolimus and steroids for roughly three years. Bulk TCR-beta CDR3 sequencing was used to track graft-versus-host and host-versus-graft alloreactive T cell clones in the graft, circulation and bone marrow after intestinal transplantation. Alloreactive clones were identified by sequencing pre-transplant mixed lymphocyte reaction products and comparing them with unstimulated pre-transplant donor and recipient T cells. The cohort enrolled some 23 intestinal transplant recipients, one of whom was a retransplant, and a few patients without pretransplant specimens were excluded. A peak of at least 4% donor T cells among recipient peripheral blood mononuclear cells was the definition used for donor T cell macrochimerism. Samples from a few later patients were sequenced in-house on an Illumina MiSeq with MiXCR processing rather than by the commercial service. Study-wide conclusions, independent of this receptor: Patients with donor T cell macrochimerism had high GvH to HvG T cell clonal ratios in their allografts. GvH clones were detected in recipient bone marrow, and some of these GvH clones were observed earlier in ileal mucosa or blood, consistent with an intestinal mucosal origin. The relatively low number and heterogeneity of intestinal transplant patients limited the conclusions. Early after transplant, peak levels of circulating GvH clones were associated with declines in HvG clones.

Library preparation employed the immunoSEQ multiplex PCR assay. For most patients, genomic DNA was isolated with the Qiagen DNeasy Blood and Tissue Kit and shipped frozen to Adaptive Biotechnologies for TCR sequencing. Adaptive Biotechnologies carried out high-throughput TCR-beta CDR3 sequencing of genomic DNA for most patients. The authors' pipeline ran thus. Adaptive's ImmunoSEQ software supplied the TCR sequencing data for more than 15 patients, while MiXCR and VDJtools were used to process a few other patients. To correct CD4 versus CD8 sorting errors, any sequence found in both subsets at a frequency ratio below 5:1 was removed. CDR3 nucleotide sequences shared between donor and recipient were removed because their origin could not be assigned. Alloreactive clones required at least 2-fold expansion over unstimulated cells and minimum CFSE-low frequency of 0.002% (template counts) or 0.001% (read counts). Mappable clones were those detected in sequenced pre-transplant spleen, lymph node, or MLR CFSE-low populations of the donor or recipient. The cumulative frequency of alloreactive clones was calculated as a percentage of all sequences, weighted by copy number. The immuneACCESS repertoire file appears here via TCRdb, limited to in-frame rearrangements. These files lack a portion of the clones; in checked studies, under half of the deficit traces to unresolved V genes, and the cause of the others is not known. V and J calls and clone size follow that table, whereas D and trimming were derived from the DNA. This sample gives some 130,000 clones in total; over 85% of them show up just once. The ten largest clones capture over 0.15% of the sample.

Clipping removes 0 bases from V and 0 bases from J, with 5 as the unmatched junction base count. The CDR3 numbers 16 residues from cysteine through phenylalanine. The CDR3 DNA has 48 bases and is translated from base 1. CDR1 LGHNA and CDR2 YNFKEQ are derived from the germline V gene. As for this clone: Its antigen remains unidentified. There are no base qualities to consult, and no much larger clone falls within one base.

The time point label, as the study defines it: cells obtained before transplantation from donor or recipient. CD3+CD4+ and CD3+CD8+ populations were FACS-sorted from unstimulated pre-transplant donor and recipient cells taken from spleen or lymph nodes. The chain employs TRBV4-2 and TRBJ2-7, with 7 bases matching TRBD1. The receptor's source is a human donor who received an intestinal transplant. This specimen consisted of unstimulated CD4+ T cells sorted from spleen or lymph node cells, obtained before intestinal transplant. The bases read TGTGCCAGCAGCCAAGATCGGACAGGAAGCTCCTACGAGCAGTACTTC. It encodes CASSQDRTGSSYEQYF.